Each of the 11 T cell receptor beta chains below was sequenced from the same sample in a study of control samples from healthy donors and cancer patients. Clones were read by immunoSEQ multiplex PCR, and TCRdb kept only the in-frame ones, dropping some. The sample has 25,000 to 30,000 clones, roughly 85% seen once. The material sequenced was PBMCs. The receptor source for this set is a woman aged 60-75 years with head and neck cancer.

V usage is TRBV6-6 and J usage is TRBJ2-5, with D possibly called TRBD1 or TRBD2 (5 bases each). V was cut by 5 bases and J by 0 bases, with 10 bases left in between. CDR1 is MNHNY and CDR2 is SVGAGI in the germline V gene (reference sequence). The CDR3 sequence is 14 residues long. The CDR3 sequence: CASSHPGHQETQYF. The CDR3 DNA reads TGTGCCAGCAGTCACCCGGGACACCAAGAGACCCAGTACTTC.

This chain uses TRBV7-3 with TRBJ1-1, with D tentatively TRBD1 (5 bases). Between the trimmed V and J ends, which lost 2 bases and 1 base, there was a span of 8 bases. Germline CDR1 is SGHTA and CDR2 is FQGTGA. CDR3 length: 14 residues. CDR3 in amino acids: CASSLSGRNTEAFF. CDR3 bases: TGTGCCAGCAGCTTATCAGGGCGGAACACTGAAGCTTTCTTT.

The genes are TRBV6-5 and TRBJ2-1, with TRBD2 identical over 10 bases. Germline V lookup: CDR1 MNHEY, CDR2 SVGAGI. The length of the CDR3 is 15 residues. With 2 bases clipped from V and 13 bases from J, the junction kept 11 bases outside the gene matches. The CDR3 nucleotides read TGTGCCAGCAGTTACGGTATGCTAGCGGGAGACCCTCAGTTCTTC. This gives the protein CASSYGMLAGDPQFF.

This chain connects TRBV3-1 (or the pseudogene TRBV3-2) to TRBJ1-3, with D tentatively TRBD1 (5 bases). CDR3 size: 15 residues. The germline V gene encodes CDR1 LGHDT and CDR2 YNNKEL (reference sequence). V was shortened by 4 bases and J by 0 bases, with 10 bases between the two germline ends. The CDR3 nucleotides read TGTGCCAGCAGCCGGGGCAGAGGCTCTGGAAACACCATATATTTT. Its translation: CASSRGRGSGNTIYF.

The V gene is TRBV30, the J gene TRBJ1-5, with D perhaps matching TRBD1 (5 bases). Germline CDR1 GTSNPN, CDR2 SVGIG (reference sequence). The CDR3 has 13 amino acids. The germline V and J ends were trimmed by 5 bases and 4 bases, with 12 bases remaining between them. Here the CDR3 DNA reads TGTGCCTGGGGGGGTACGGTGAATCAGCCCCAGCATTTT. It is translated as CAWGGTVNQPQHF.

The chain carries TRBV5-1 and TRBJ2-5; the match to TRBD2 covers 11 bases. The germline gives CDR1 SGHRS, CDR2 YFSETQ. The V segment lost 6 bases and the J segment 3 bases; nucleotides outside the gene matches: 4. This CDR3 comprises 14 residues. This CDR3 reads CASNSGGAEETQYF. Written as DNA, the CDR3 is TGCGCCAGCAATAGCGGGGGGGCCGAAGAGACCCAGTACTTC.

For this clone: Additional DNA sequences in this sample encode the identical CDR3. This sequence joins TRBV4-2 and TRBJ1-2; 9 bases are shared with TRBD1. Germline V gene data show CDR1 as LGHNA and CDR2 as YNFKEQ. The CDR3 loop spans 15 amino acids. The J segment lost 0 bases and the V segment lost 5 bases, leaving 4 bases of the junction unmatched. CDR3 residues: CASSGGTGTNYGYTF. CDR3 in DNA: TGTGCCAGCAGCGGAGGGACAGGGACTAACTATGGCTACACCTTC.

A few counts support this clone. This chain joins TRBV7-9 and TRBJ2-7; the D gene could be TRBD1 or TRBD2 (5 bases each). The CDR3 loop spans 16 amino acids. Trimming took 2 bases from V and 1 from J, leaving 15 bases between them. Germline-derived CDR1 and CDR2 are SEHNR and FQNEAQ (reference sequence). The CDR3 sequence is CASSLISWDGSYEQYF. CDR3 DNA: TGTGCCAGCAGCTTAATATCCTGGGACGGATCCTACGAGCAGTACTTC. Full variable domain (remainder filled in from reference TRBV7-9 and TRBJ2-7): DTGVSQNPRHKITKRGQNVTFRCDPISEHNRLYWYRQTLGQGPEFLTYFQNEAQLEKSRLLSDRFSAERPKGSFSTLEIQRTEQGDSAMYLCASSLISWDGSYEQYFGPGTRLTVT.

The genes are TRBV19 and TRBJ1-2; D is unclear. Germline V CDR1 and CDR2: LNHDA, SQIVND (reference sequence). V gave up 3 bases and J gave up 2 bases, with 7 bases separating them. This CDR3 comprises 13 residues. CDR3 in amino acids: CASSINGNYGYTF. In DNA form, the CDR3 reads TGTGCCAGTAGTATTAATGGAAACTATGGCTACACCTTC. Full variable domain (remainder filled in from reference TRBV19 and TRBJ1-2): DGGITQSPKYLFRKEGQNVTLSCEQNLNHDAMYWYRQDPGQGLRLIYYSQIVNDFQKGDIAEGYSVSREKKESFPLTVTSAQKNPTAFYLCASSINGNYGYTFGSGTRLTVV.

The chain has TRBV6-2 or TRBV6-3 and TRBJ2-1; D ambiguous. This CDR3 comprises 12 residues. V was cut by 6 bases and J by 6 bases, with 9 bases left in between. Germline CDR1 MNHEY, CDR2 SVGEGT. For the CDR3, the DNA is TGTGCCAGCAGCCCTTGGGGCAATGAGCAGTTCTTC. Translated: CASSPWGNEQFF.

The V gene is TRBV5-4, the J gene TRBJ2-1; 13 positions agree with TRBD2. CDR3 size: 17 residues. In germline, CDR1 is SGHNT, CDR2 YYREEE (reference sequence). Trimming took 4 bases from V and 7 from J; bases not matched to a gene: 11. DNA of the CDR3: TGTGCCAGCAGCACCGGACTAGCGGGAGATAGCGGGAATGAGCAGTTCTTC. This codes for CASSTGLAGDSGNEQFF.